This is a list of T cell receptor beta chains from one sample in a study of memory CD4+ T cells and cytomegalovirus serostatus. Measured with immunoSEQ multiplex PCR; TCRdb has only the in-frame clones, and not every one. Here the sample spans 46,000 or so clones, approximately 78% being singletons. Sequencing used memory CD4+ T cells from blood. These receptors originate from an adult in good health and CMV-seronegative. CDR3s include the opening cysteine and the closing phenylalanine or tryptophan. A D gene is named only where the DNA matches it firmly. The size field is filled for only some rows; it gives once, few, many or a size class.

J gene: TRBJ2-1
clone size: NA
V gene: TRBV6-5
D gene: NA
CDR3 protein: CASKWVWEDNEQFF
CDR3 DNA: TGTGCCAGCAAATGGGTGTGGGAGGACAATGAGCAGTTCTTC

J gene: TRBJ1-2
clone size: NA
V gene: TRBV30
D gene: TRBD1
CDR3 protein: CAWSGRQGFYGYTF
CDR3 DNA: TGTGCCTGGAGTGGAAGACAGGGGTTCTATGGCTACACCTTC

J gene: TRBJ1-1
clone size: few
V gene: TRBV7-2
D gene: NA
CDR3 protein: CASSTYLNTEAFF
CDR3 DNA: TGTGCCAGCAGCACATACTTGAACACTGAAGCTTTCTTT

J gene: TRBJ1-2
clone size: once
V gene: TRBV5-5
D gene: TRBD1
CDR3 protein: CASSVDRDGYTF
CDR3 DNA: TGTGCCAGCAGCGTAGACAGGGATGGCTACACCTTC

J gene: TRBJ1-3
clone size: NA
V gene: TRBV15
D gene: NA
CDR3 protein: CATSRGLGGAGNTIYF
CDR3 DNA: TGTGCCACCAGCAGAGGATTAGGGGGGGCTGGAAACACCATATATTTT

J gene: TRBJ1-4
clone size: NA
V gene: TRBV5-5
D gene: NA
CDR3 protein: CASRQGGGDNEKLFF
CDR3 DNA: TGTGCCAGCAGGCAGGGAGGGGGGGATAATGAAAAACTGTTTTTT

J gene: TRBJ1-2
clone size: NA
V gene: TRBV5-4
D gene: TRBD1
CDR3 protein: CASSWGQEAYGYTF
CDR3 DNA: TGTGCCAGCAGCTGGGGACAGGAGGCCTATGGCTACACCTTC

J gene: TRBJ2-7
clone size: once
V gene: TRBV29-1
D gene: NA
CDR3 protein: CSVVTSSYEQYF
CDR3 DNA: TGCAGCGTTGTTACCAGCTCCTACGAGCAGTACTTC

J gene: TRBJ2-7
clone size: few
V gene: TRBV9
D gene: TRBD2
CDR3 protein: CASSAGLAGAEQYF
CDR3 DNA: TGTGCCAGCAGCGCCGGACTAGCGGGGGCCGAGCAGTACTTC

J gene: TRBJ2-2
clone size: NA
V gene: TRBV5-4
D gene: NA
CDR3 protein: CASSLATSRVDPTGELFF
CDR3 DNA: TGTGCCAGCAGCTTGGCCACGTCCAGGGTCGACCCAACCGGGGAGCTGTTTTTT

J gene: TRBJ1-5
clone size: once
V gene: TRBV19
D gene: NA
CDR3 protein: CASSDPRGYVSNQPQHF
CDR3 DNA: TGTGCCAGTTCTGACCCCCGGGGGTATGTTAGCAATCAGCCCCAGCATTTT

J gene: TRBJ2-2
clone size: NA
V gene: TRBV27
D gene: NA
CDR3 protein: CASSSRIMGELFF
CDR3 DNA: TGTGCCAGCAGTTCCCGAATAATGGGGGAGCTGTTTTTT

J gene: TRBJ1-2
clone size: NA
V gene: TRBV2
D gene: TRBD1
CDR3 protein: CASSSRTGNYGYTF
CDR3 DNA: TGTGCCAGCAGTTCCCGGACAGGGAACTATGGCTACACCTTC

J gene: TRBJ2-1
clone size: once
V gene: TRBV9
D gene: TRBD2
CDR3 protein: CASSVVGGGAPYNEQFF
CDR3 DNA: TGTGCCAGCAGCGTGGTGGGCGGGGGAGCCCCCTACAATGAGCAGTTCTTC

J gene: TRBJ1-2
clone size: NA
V gene: TRBV28
D gene: NA
CDR3 protein: CASRPPGLKGYGYTF
CDR3 DNA: TGTGCCAGCAGACCCCCAGGACTCAAGGGGTATGGCTACACCTTC

J gene: TRBJ2-7
clone size: NA
V gene: TRBV19
D gene: TRBD2
CDR3 protein: CASSPPGTSKQYF
CDR3 DNA: TGTGCCAGTAGTCCGCCAGGGACTAGTAAGCAGTACTTC

J gene: TRBJ2-5
clone size: NA
V gene: TRBV2
D gene: NA
CDR3 protein: CASSEAGETQYF
CDR3 DNA: TGTGCCAGCAGTGAAGCGGGAGAGACCCAGTACTTC

J gene: TRBJ1-4
clone size: NA
V gene: TRBV19
D gene: NA
CDR3 protein: CASSPDRTSTNEKLFF
CDR3 DNA: TGTGCCAGTAGTCCTGACAGAACCTCAACTAATGAAAAACTGTTTTTT

J gene: TRBJ1-5
clone size: NA
V gene: TRBV5-1
D gene: NA
CDR3 protein: CASSLTGLGNQPQHF
CDR3 DNA: TGCGCCAGCAGCTTGACAGGGCTCGGCAATCAGCCCCAGCATTTT

J gene: TRBJ2-1
clone size: NA
V gene: TRBV7-8
D gene: NA
CDR3 protein: CASSSHLVGYNEQFF
CDR3 DNA: TGTGCCAGCAGCAGTCATTTGGTAGGCTACAATGAGCAGTTCTTC

J gene: TRBJ2-7
clone size: NA
V gene: TRBV5-4
D gene: TRBD1
CDR3 protein: CASRRDSSYEQYF
CDR3 DNA: TGTGCCAGCAGACGGGACAGCTCCTACGAGCAGTACTTC

J gene: TRBJ2-7
clone size: NA
V gene: TRBV7-2
D gene: NA
CDR3 protein: CASRLSGGSSYEQYF
CDR3 DNA: TGTGCCAGCAGGCTTTCAGGGGGGAGCTCCTACGAGCAGTACTTC

J gene: TRBJ2-3
clone size: NA
V gene: TRBV20-1
D gene: NA
CDR3 protein: CSARGSDTQYF
CDR3 DNA: TGCAGTGCTAGAGGGTCAGATACGCAGTATTTT

J gene: TRBJ1-1
clone size: few
V gene: TRBV18
D gene: TRBD1
CDR3 protein: CASSPGDRGMNTEAFF
CDR3 DNA: TGTGCCAGCTCACCGGGCGACAGGGGAATGAACACTGAAGCTTTCTTT

J gene: TRBJ2-4
clone size: once
V gene: TRBV19
D gene: NA
CDR3 protein: CASSALGGVRNIQYF
CDR3 DNA: TGTGCCAGTAGTGCGCTGGGCGGGGTACGAAACATTCAGTACTTC

J gene: TRBJ2-3
clone size: NA
V gene: TRBV19
D gene: TRBD1
CDR3 protein: CASRPGTGPTDTQYF
CDR3 DNA: TGTGCCAGTAGACCCGGGACAGGGCCCACAGATACGCAGTATTTT

J gene: TRBJ1-1
clone size: NA
V gene: TRBV7-2
D gene: NA
CDR3 protein: CASSLGGGVPFF
CDR3 DNA: TGTGCCAGCAGCTTAGGAGGAGGGGTGCCTTTCTTT